Each of the 11 T cell receptor beta chains below was sequenced from the same sample in a study of cytomegalovirus exposure and HLA in healthy donors. PCR involved 60 Vbeta and 13 Jbeta primers. Produced via immunoSEQ multiplex PCR; TCRdb's table is partial and in-frame only. The sample consists of 63,000 or so clones, roughly 77% of them appearing once. The sequencing input was PBMCs. The receptors shown here come from a woman younger than 45 in good health and CMV-seronegative.

V is TRBV5-1 and J is TRBJ1-2, with D uncertain. CDR1 is SGHRS, CDR2 YFSETQ, per germline. Trimming pared 0 bases from V and 7 bases from J, leaving 7 bases between. The CDR3 has 12 residues. CDR3 DNA sequence: TGCGCCAGCAGCTTGGAGGCGGCTGGCTACACCTTC. Its protein is CASSLEAAGYTF.

The CDR3 protein is CASSEGREQYF. The CDR3 DNA is TGTGCCAGCAGTGAGGGCCGCGAGCAGTACTTC. V and J are TRBV2 and TRBJ2-7; D unclear. This CDR3 is built from 11 residues. V dropped 3 bases and J dropped 6 bases, with 6 bases sitting between them. Germline V gene data show CDR1 as SNHLY and CDR2 as FYNNEI.

This chain connects TRBV5-1 to TRBJ1-6; 10 positions match TRBD1. CDR1 is SGHRS and CDR2 is YFSETQ in the germline V gene. The CDR3 contains 15 residues. Trimming took 4 bases from V and 6 from J; bases not matched to a gene: 4. Here the CDR3 reads CASSTRDRGNSPLHF. The CDR3, as DNA: TGCGCCAGCAGCACTCGGGACAGGGGTAATTCACCCCTCCACTTT. The full variable domain, rest sourced from reference TRBV5-1 and TRBJ1-6, is KAGVTQTPRYLIKTRGQQVTLSCSPISGHRSVSWYQQTPGQGLQFLFEYFSETQRNKGNFPGRFSGRQFSNSRSEMNVSTLELGDSALYLCASSTRDRGNSPLHFGNGTRLTVT.

This clone has just one count. The chain recombines TRBV5-1 with TRBJ1-1, with D unresolved. The CDR3 sequence is 16 residues long. The germline V gene has CDR1 SGHRS and CDR2 YFSETQ. The germline V and J ends were trimmed by 2 bases and 0 bases, with 14 bases remaining between them. CDR3 sequence: CASSFSGGNMNTEAFF. CDR3 nucleotide sequence: TGCGCCAGCAGCTTTTCGGGAGGGAACATGAACACTGAAGCTTTCTTT.

This sequence joins TRBV5-1 and TRBJ1-2; 11 bases match TRBD1. V lost 4 bases and J lost 8; bases outside the gene matches: 10. The CDR3 has 15 residues. Germline CDR1 SGHRS, CDR2 YFSETQ. The CDR3 loop reads CASSLWTGGDRGYTF. CDR3 DNA sequence: TGCGCCAGCAGCCTATGGACAGGGGGCGATCGGGGCTACACCTTC.

A few counts support this clone. The chain recombines TRBV5-1 with TRBJ1-5; TRBD1 matches at 8 bases. CDR1 and CDR2 (germline): SGHRS, YFSETQ. CDR3 length equals 14 residues. V dropped 2 bases and J dropped 4; count of bases not matched to a gene: 2. As DNA, the CDR3 is TGCGCCAGCAGCTTAACAGGGGGGAATCAGCCCCAGCATTTT. This sequence encodes CASSLTGGNQPQHF.

The chain has TRBV15 and TRBJ2-3; 7 bases fit TRBD2. V gave up 0 bases and J gave up 5 bases; unmatched junction bases: 5. The CDR3 contains 15 residues. The germline CDR1 and CDR2 sequences are LNHNV and YYDKDF (reference sequence). CDR3 nucleotides: TGTGCCACCAGCAGAGACAGGGCGGGGGTAGATACGCAGTATTTT. It codes for CATSRDRAGVDTQYF.

This chain links TRBV4-1 with TRBJ2-3, with D unclear. Germline values: CDR1 MGHRA, CDR2 YSYEKL. The V and J ends lost 6 bases and 3 bases respectively, with 10 bases between them. The CDR3 extends over 13 amino acids. CDR3 DNA: TGCGCCAGCAGTCAACACTTTACAGATACGCAGTATTTT. Amino acid sequence: CASSQHFTDTQYF.

V gene TRBV5-4 combines with J gene TRBJ2-1, with D hard to call. V lost 3 bases and J lost 15, with 13 bases in between. CDR1 is SGHNT, CDR2 YYREEE, per germline (reference sequence). The length of the CDR3 is 11 residues. In nucleotides, the CDR3 is TGTGCCAGCAGCTCCCAAGACGGGTGGTTCTTC. It is translated as CASSSQDGWFF.

The chain joins TRBV19 to TRBJ1-2, with D perhaps TRBD1 (6 bases). Between the trimmed V and J ends, which lost 0 bases and 7 bases, there was a span of 9 bases. CDR3 length equals 13 residues. CDR1 and CDR2 from the germline V gene are LNHDA and SQIVND (reference sequence). The CDR3 reads CASSIDQGSGYTF. The CDR3 DNA reads as TGTGCCAGTAGTATAGATCAGGGGTCTGGCTACACCTTC.

The chain is built from TRBV10-2 and TRBJ2-5; 7 nucleotides agree with TRBD2. Germline V gene sequence: CDR1 WSHSY, CDR2 SAAADI. This CDR3 contains 14 residues. J gave up 2 bases and V 3 bases, and 3 bases lay outside the gene matches. CDR3 nucleotides: TGCGCCAGCAGTGAATGGGGGGGACAAGAGACCCAGTACTTC. Translation gives CASSEWGGQETQYF.